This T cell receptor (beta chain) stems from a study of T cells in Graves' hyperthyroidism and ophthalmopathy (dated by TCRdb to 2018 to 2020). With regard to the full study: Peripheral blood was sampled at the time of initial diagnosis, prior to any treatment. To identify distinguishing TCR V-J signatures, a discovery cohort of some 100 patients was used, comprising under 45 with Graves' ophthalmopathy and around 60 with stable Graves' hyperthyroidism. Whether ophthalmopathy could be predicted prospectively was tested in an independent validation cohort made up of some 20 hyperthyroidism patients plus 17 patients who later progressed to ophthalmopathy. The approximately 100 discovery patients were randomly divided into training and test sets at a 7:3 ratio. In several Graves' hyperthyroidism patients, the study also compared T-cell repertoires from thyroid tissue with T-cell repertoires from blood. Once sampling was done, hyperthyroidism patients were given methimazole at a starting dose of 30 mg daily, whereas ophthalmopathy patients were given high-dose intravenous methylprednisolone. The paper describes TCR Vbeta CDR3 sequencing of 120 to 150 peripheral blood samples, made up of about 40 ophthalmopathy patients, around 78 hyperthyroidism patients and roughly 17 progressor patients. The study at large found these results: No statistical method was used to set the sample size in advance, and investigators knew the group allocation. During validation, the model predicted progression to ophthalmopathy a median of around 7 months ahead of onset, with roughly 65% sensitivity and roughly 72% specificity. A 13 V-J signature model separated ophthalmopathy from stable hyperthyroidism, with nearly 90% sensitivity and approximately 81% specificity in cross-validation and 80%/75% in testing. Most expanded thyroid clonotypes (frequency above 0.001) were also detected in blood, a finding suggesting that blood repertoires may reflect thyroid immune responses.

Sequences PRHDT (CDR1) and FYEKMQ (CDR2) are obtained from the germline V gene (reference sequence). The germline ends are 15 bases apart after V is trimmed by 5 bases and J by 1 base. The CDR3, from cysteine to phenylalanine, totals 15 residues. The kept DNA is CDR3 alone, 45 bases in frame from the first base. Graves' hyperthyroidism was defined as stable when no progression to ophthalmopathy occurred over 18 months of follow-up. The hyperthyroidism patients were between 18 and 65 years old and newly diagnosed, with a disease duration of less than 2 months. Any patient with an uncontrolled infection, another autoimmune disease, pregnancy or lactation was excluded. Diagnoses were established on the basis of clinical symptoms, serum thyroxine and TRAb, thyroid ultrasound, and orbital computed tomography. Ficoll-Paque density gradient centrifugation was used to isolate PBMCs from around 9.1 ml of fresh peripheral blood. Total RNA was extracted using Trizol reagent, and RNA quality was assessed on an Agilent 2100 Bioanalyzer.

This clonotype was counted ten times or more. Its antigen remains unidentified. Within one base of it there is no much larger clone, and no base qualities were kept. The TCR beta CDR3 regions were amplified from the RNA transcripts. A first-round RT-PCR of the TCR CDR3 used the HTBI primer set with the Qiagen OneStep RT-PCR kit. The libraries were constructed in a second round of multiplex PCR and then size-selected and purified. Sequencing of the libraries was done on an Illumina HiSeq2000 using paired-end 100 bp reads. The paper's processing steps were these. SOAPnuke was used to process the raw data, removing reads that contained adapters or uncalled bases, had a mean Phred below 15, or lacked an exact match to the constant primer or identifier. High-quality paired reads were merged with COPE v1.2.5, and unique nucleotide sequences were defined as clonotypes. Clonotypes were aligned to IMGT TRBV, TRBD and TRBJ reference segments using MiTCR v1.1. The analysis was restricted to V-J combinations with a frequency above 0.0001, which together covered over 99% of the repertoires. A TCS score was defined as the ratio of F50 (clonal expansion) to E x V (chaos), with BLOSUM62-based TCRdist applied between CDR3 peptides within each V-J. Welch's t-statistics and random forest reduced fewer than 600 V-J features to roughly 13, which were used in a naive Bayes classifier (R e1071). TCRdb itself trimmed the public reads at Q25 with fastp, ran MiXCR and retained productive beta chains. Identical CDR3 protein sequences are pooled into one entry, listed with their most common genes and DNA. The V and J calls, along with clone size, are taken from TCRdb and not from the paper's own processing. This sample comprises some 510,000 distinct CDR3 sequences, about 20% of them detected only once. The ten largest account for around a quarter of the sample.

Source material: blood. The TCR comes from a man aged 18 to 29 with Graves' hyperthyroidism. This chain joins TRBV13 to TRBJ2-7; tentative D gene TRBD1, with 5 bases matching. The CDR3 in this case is CASSLPSAGSYEQYF. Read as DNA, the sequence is TGTGCCAGCAGCCTACCCTCGGCAGGGTCCTACGAGCAGTACTTC.